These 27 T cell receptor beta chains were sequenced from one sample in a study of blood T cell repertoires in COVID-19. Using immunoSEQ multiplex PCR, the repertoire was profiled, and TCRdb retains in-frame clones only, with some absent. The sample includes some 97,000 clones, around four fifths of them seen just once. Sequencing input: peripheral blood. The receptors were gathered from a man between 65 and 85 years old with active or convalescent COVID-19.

CDR3 nucleotides: TGTGCCAGCAGTGATGCCGGGACAGGGCACACTGAAGCTTTCTTT. Its translation: CASSDAGTGHTEAFF. V usage is TRBV6-1 and J usage is TRBJ1-1, with 9 bases that match TRBD1. V lost 3 bases and J lost 3; bases outside the gene matches: 5. Germline CDR1 is MNHNS and CDR2 is SASEGT. The CDR3 spans 15 residues.

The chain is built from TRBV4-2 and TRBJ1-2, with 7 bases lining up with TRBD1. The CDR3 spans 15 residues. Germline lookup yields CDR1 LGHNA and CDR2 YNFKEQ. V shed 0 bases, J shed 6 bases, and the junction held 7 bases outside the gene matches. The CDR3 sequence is CASSQEFGQGDGYTF. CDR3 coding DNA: TGTGCCAGCAGCCAAGAGTTCGGTCAGGGGGATGGCTACACCTTC.

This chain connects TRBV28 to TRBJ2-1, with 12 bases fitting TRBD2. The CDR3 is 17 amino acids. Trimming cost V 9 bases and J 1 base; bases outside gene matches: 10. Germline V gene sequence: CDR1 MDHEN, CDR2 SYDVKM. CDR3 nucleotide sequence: TGTGCCAGTCCCCCCGCTAGCGGGGGGGATTCCTACAATGAGCAGTTCTTC. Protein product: CASPPASGGDSYNEQFF.

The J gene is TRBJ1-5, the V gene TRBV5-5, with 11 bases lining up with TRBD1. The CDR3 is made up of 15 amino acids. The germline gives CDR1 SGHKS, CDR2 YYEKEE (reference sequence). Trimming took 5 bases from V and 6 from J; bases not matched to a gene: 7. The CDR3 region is CASSYRDRGSQPQHF. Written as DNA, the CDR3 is TGTGCCAGCAGTTACCGGGACAGGGGGAGTCAGCCCCAGCATTTT. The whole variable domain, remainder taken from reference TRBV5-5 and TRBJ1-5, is DAGVTQSPTHLIKTRGQQVTLRCSPISGHKSVSWYQQVLGQGPQFIFQYYEKEERGRGNFPDRFSARQFPNYSSELNVNALLLGDSALYLCASSYRDRGSQPQHFGDGTRLSIL.

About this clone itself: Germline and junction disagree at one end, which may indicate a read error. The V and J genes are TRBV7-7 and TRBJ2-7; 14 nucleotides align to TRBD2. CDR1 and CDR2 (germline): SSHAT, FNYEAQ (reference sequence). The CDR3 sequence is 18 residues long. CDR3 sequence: CASSLASGTSGSLYEQYF. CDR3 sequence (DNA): TGTGCTAGCAGCTTAGCGAGCGGGACTAGCGGGAGTCTGTACGAGCAGTACTTC.

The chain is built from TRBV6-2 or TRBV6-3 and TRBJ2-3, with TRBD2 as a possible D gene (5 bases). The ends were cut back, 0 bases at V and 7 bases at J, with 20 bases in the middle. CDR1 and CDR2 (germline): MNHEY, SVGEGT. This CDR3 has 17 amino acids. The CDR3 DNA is TGTGCCAGCAGTTACTCGAGGGCCTTCCCGGCCAGCCATACGCAGTATTTT. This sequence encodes CASSYSRAFPASHTQYF.

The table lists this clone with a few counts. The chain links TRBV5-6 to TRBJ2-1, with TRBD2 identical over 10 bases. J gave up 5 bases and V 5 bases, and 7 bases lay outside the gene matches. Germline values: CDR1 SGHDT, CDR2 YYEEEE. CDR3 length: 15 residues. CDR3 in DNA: TGTGCCAGCAGACTAAAACTAGCGGGGAACAATGAGCAGTTCTTC. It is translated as CASRLKLAGNNEQFF.

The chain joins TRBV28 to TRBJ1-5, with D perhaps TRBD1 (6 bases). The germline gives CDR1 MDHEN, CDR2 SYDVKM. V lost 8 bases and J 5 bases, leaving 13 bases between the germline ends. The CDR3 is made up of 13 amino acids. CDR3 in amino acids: CASQDRAYQPQHF. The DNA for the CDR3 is TGTGCCAGCCAGGACAGAGCTTATCAGCCCCAGCATTTT.

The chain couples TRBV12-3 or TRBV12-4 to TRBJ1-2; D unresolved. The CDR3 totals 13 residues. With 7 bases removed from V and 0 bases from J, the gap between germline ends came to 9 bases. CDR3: CASNNRSNYGYTF. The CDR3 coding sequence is TGTGCCAGCAACAACAGATCTAACTATGGCTACACCTTC.

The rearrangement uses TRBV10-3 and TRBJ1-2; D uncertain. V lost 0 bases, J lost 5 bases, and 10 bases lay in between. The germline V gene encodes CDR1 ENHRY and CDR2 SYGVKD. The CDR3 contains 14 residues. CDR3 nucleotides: TGTGCCATCAGTGAGTCGGAGACCCAGTATGGCTACACCTTC. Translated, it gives CAISESETQYGYTF.

CDR3 nucleotides: TGTGCCAGCAGCCCGGACCCCCTTACAGGCGAGCAGTACTTC. This codes for CASSPDPLTGEQYF. V usage is TRBV11-2 and J usage is TRBJ2-7; maybe TRBD1 (5 bases). Trimming stripped 5 bases from V and 6 bases from J, with 17 bases between. CDR1 SGHAT and CDR2 FQNNGV come from the germline V gene. The CDR3 has 14 residues.

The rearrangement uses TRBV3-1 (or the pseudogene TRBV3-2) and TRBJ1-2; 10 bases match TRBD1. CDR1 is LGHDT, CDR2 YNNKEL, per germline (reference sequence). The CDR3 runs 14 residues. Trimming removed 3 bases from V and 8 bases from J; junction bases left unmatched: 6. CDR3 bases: TGTGCCAGCAGCCAGGGGGGACAGGGGTTAGGCTACACCTTC. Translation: CASSQGGQGLGYTF.

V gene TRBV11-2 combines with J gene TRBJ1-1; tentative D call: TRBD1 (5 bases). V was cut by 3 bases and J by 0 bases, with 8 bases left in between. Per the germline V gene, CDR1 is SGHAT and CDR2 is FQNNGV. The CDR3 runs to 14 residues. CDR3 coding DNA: TGTGCCAGCAGCTTCGCGGGACTGAACACTGAAGCTTTCTTT. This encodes CASSFAGLNTEAFF.

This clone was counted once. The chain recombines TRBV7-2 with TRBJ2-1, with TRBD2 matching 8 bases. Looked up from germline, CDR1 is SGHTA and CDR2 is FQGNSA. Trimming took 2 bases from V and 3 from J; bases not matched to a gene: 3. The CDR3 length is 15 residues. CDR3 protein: CASSLWRGVYNEQFF. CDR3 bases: TGTGCCAGCAGCTTATGGCGGGGGGTCTACAATGAGCAGTTCTTC.

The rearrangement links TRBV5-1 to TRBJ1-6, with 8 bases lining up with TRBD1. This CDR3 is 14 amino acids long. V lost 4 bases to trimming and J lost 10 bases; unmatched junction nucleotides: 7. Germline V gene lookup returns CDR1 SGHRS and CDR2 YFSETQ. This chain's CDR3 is CASSQETGESPLHF. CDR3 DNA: TGCGCCAGCAGCCAAGAGACAGGGGAGTCACCCCTCCACTTT.

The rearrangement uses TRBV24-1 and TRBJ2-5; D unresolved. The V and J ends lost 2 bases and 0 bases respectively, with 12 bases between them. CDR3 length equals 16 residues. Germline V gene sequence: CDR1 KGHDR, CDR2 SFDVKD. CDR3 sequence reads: CATSDSSPRDQETQYF. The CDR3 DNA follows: TGTGCCACCAGTGATTCTTCTCCCCGGGACCAAGAGACCCAGTACTTC.

CDR3 sequence reads: CASSLTRQLHYEQYF. Here the CDR3 DNA reads TGTGCCAGCAGCTTAACCCGACAGCTCCACTACGAGCAGTACTTC. V and J are TRBV7-6 and TRBJ2-7; a possible D gene is TRBD1 (5 bases). The CDR3 has 15 residues. CDR1 and CDR2 (germline): SGHVS, FNYEAQ. Trimming cost V 2 bases and J 3 bases, with 14 bases left between them.

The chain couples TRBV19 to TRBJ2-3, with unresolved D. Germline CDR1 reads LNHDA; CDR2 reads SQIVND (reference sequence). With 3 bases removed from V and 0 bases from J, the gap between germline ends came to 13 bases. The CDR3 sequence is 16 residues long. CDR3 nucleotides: TGTGCCAGTAGTATGACGGGTGTTTCTAGCACAGATACGCAGTATTTT. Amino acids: CASSMTGVSSTDTQYF.

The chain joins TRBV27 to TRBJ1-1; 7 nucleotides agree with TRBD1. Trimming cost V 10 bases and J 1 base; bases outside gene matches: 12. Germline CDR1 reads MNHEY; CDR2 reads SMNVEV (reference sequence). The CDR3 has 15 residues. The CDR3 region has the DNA TGTGCCACCAAGGAGGGGGCGCGGGCGAACACTGAAGCTTTCTTT. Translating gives CATKEGARANTEAFF.

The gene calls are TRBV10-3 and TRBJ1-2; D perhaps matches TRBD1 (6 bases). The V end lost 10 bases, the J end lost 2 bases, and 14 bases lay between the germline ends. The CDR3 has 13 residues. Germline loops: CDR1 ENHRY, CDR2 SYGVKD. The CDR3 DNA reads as TGTGCCAGCGGCAGGGGCCAAAACTATGGCTACACCTTC. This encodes CASGRGQNYGYTF.

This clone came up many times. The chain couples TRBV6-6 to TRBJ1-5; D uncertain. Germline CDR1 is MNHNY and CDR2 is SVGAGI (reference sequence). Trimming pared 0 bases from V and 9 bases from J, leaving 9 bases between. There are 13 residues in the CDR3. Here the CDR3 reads CASSYSYGPPQHF. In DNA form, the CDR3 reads TGTGCCAGCAGTTACTCATATGGGCCGCCCCAGCATTTT.

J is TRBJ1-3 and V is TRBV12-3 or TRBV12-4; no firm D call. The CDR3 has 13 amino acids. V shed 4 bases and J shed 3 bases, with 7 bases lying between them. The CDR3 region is CASSSPGGNTIYF. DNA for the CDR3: TGTGCCAGCAGTTCGCCAGGTGGAAACACCATATATTTT.

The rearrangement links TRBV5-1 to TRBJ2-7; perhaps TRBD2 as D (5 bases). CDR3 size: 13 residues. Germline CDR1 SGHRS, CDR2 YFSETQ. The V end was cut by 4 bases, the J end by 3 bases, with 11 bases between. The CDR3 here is CASSLWTGYEQYF. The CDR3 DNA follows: TGCGCCAGCAGCCTTTGGACTGGCTACGAGCAGTACTTC.

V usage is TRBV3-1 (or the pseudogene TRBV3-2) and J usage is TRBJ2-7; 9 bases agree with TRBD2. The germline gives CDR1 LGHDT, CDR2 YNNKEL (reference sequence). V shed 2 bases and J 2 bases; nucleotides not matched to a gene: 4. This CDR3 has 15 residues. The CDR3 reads CASSQLSGSPYEQYF. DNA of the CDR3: TGTGCCAGCAGCCAACTTAGCGGGAGTCCCTACGAGCAGTACTTC.

CDR3 loop: CASRGRGASTDTQYF. CDR3 nucleotide sequence: TGTGCCAGCCGAGGGCGGGGGGCTAGCACAGATACGCAGTATTTT. The gene calls are TRBV3-1 (or the pseudogene TRBV3-2) and TRBJ2-3; TRBD2 matches at 8 bases. The J segment lost 0 bases and the V segment lost 8 bases, leaving 7 bases of the junction unmatched. Germline V gene sequence: CDR1 LGHDT, CDR2 YNNKEL (reference sequence). The CDR3 loop spans 15 amino acids.

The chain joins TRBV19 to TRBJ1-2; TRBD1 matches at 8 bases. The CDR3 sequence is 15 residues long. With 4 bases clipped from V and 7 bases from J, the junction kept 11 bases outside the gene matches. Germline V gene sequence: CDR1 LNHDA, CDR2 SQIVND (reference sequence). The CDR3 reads CASSTLGQGWPGYTF. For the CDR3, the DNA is TGTGCCAGTAGTACCCTCGGACAGGGTTGGCCTGGCTACACCTTC.

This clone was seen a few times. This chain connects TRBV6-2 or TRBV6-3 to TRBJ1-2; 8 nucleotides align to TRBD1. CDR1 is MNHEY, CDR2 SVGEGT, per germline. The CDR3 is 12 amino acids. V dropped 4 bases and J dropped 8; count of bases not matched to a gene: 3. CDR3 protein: CASSFGQGGYTF. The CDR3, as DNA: TGTGCCAGCAGTTTCGGACAGGGCGGCTACACCTTC.